What follows is one TCR beta chain and its context. The data were taken from a study of blood T cell repertoires in COVID-19. The wider study: Donors in the United States, Italy and Spain gave samples during acute or convalescent COVID-19.

Participant-given clinical history determined each cohort assignment. Within the 2 weeks before study entry, each person in the exposed group met a COVID-19 case. J gave up 8 bases and V 3 bases, and 14 bases lay outside the gene matches. The CDR3 is made up of 17 amino acids. From germline, CDR1 is MGHRA and CDR2 YSYEKL. Under the authors' procedure: Estimation of nucleated cell counts relied on the amplification of reference gene primers. Data came from immunoSEQ multiplex PCR; TCRdb stores just in-frame clones and leaves some out. V, J and clone size are those of that table, while D and trimming were read from the DNA. The data contain 350,000 to 450,000 clones, approximately 90% of them singletons.

The chain combines TRBV4-1 with TRBJ2-1, with TRBD2 matching 9 bases. Sequencing was done on a sample of PBMCs or T cells enriched from blood (not recorded which). This receptor was obtained from a woman aged 40 to 50 who had been exposed to COVID-19. CDR3 in DNA: TGCGCCAGCAGCCACGGCGGGAGGGATCGGAGAAGGGATGAGCAGTTCTTC. Its translation: CASSHGGRDRRRDEQFF.